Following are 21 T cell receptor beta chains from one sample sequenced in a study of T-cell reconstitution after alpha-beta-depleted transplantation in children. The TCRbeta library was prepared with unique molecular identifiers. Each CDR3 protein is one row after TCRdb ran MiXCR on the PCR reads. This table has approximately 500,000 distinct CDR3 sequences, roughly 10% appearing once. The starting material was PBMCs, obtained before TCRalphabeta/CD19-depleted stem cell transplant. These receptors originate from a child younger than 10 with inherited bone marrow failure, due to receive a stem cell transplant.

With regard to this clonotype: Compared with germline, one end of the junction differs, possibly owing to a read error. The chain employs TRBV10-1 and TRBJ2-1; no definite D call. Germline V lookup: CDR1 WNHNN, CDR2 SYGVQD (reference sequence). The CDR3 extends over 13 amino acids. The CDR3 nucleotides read TGCGCCAGCAGTGAGGAAGTGTTAGACCTCCAGATCTTC. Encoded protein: CASSEEVLDLQIF.

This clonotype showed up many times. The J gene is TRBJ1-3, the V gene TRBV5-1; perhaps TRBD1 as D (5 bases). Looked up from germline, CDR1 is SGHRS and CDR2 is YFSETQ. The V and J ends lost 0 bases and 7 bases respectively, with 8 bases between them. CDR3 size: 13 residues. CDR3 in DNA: TGCGCCAGCAGCTTGGAAGGGGACAACACCATATATTTT. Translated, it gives CASSLEGDNTIYF. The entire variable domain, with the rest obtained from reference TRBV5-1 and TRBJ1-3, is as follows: KAGVTQTPRYLIKTRGQQVTLSCSPISGHRSVSWYQQTPGQGLQFLFEYFSETQRNKGNFPGRFSGRQFSNSRSEMNVSTLELGDSALYLCASSLEGDNTIYFGEGSWLTVV.

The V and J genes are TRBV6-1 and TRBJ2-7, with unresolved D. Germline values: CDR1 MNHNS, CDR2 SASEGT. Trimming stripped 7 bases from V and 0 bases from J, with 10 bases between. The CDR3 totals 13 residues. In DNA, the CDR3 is TGTGCCAGCACCCCATGGGACTCCTACGAGCAGTACTTC. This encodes CASTPWDSYEQYF.

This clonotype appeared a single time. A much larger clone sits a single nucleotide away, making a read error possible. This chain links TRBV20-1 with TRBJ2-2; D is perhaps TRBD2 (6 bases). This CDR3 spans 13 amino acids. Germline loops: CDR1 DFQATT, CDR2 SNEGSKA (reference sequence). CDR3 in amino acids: CSALQPNTGGLFF. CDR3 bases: TGCAGTGCCCTACAGCCGAACACCGGGGGGCTGTTTTTT.

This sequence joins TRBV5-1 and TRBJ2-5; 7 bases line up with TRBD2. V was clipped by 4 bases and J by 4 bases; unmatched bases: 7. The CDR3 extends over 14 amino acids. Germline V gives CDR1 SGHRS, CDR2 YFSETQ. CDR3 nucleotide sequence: TGCGCCAGCAGCCCGGGGGGTAGAGGAGAGACCCAGTACTTC. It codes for CASSPGGRGETQYF.

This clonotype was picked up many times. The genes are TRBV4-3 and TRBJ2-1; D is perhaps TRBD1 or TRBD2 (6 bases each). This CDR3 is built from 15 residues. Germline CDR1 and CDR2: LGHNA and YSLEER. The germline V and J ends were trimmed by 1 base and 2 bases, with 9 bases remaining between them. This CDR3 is CASSQGGATYNEQFF. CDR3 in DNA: TGCGCCAGCAGCCAAGGGGGGGCCACCTACAATGAGCAGTTCTTC.

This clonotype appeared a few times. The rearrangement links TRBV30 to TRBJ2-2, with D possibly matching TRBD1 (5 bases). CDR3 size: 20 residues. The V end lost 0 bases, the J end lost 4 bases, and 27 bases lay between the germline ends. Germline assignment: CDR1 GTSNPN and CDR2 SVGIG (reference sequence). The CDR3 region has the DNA TGTGCCTGGAGTGTACTAAGGAACAGGAGAAGTGAGCGCGGCACCGGGGAGCTGTTTTTT. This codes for CAWSVLRNRRSERGTGELFF.

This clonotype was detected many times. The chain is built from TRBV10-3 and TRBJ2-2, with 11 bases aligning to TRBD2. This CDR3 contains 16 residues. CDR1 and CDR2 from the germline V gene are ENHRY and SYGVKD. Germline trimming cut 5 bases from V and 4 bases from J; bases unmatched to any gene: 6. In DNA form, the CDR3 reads TGTGCCATCAGTATACTAGCGGGAGCCGGCACCGGGGAGCTGTTTTTT. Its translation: CAISILAGAGTGELFF.

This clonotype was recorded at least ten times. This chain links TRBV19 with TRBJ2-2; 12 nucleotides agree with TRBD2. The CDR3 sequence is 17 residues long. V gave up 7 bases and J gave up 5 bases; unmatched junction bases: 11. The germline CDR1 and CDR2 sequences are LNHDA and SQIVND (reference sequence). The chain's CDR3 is CASTPQAGTSGTGELFF. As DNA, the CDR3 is TGTGCCAGTACTCCTCAAGCCGGGACTAGCGGGACCGGGGAGCTGTTTTTT.

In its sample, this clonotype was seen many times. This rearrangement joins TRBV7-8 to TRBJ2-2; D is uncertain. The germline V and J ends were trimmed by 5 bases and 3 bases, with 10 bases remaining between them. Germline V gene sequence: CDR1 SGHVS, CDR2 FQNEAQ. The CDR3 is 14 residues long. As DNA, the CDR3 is TGTGCCAGCAGCCTAATACTATACACCGGGGAGCTGTTTTTT. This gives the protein CASSLILYTGELFF.

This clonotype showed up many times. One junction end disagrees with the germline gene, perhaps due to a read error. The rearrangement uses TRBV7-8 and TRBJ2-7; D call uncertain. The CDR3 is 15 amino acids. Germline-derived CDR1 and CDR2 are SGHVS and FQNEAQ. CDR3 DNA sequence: TGTGCCAGCAGCTTAGTTCTCCCCCCCTCCGACGAGCAGTACTTC. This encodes CASSLVLPPSDEQYF.

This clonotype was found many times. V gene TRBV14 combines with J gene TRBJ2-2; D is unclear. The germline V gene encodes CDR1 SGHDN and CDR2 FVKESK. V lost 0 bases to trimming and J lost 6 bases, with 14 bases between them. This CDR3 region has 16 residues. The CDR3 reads CASSQEGIPSPGELFF. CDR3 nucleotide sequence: TGTGCCAGCAGCCAAGAGGGTATCCCCTCACCCGGGGAGCTGTTTTTT.

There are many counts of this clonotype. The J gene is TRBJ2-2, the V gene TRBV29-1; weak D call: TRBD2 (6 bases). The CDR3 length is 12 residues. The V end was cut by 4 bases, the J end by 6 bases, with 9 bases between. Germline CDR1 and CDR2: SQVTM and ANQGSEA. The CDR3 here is CSVGWGAGELFF. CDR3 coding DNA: TGCAGCGTTGGCTGGGGGGCCGGGGAGCTGTTTTTT.

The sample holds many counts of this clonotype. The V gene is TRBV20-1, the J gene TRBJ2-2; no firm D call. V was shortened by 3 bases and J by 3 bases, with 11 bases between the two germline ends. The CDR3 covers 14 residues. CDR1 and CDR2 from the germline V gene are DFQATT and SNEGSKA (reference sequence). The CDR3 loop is CSARSWADTGELFF. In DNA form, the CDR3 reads TGCAGTGCTAGGAGTTGGGCGGACACCGGGGAGCTGTTTTTT.

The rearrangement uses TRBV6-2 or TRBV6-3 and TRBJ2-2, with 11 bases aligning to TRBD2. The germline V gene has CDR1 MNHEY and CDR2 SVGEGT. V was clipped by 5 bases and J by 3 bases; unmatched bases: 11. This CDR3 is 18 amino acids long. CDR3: CASSARLAGGWDTGELFF. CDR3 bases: TGTGCCAGCAGTGCCCGGCTAGCGGGAGGTTGGGACACCGGGGAGCTGTTTTTT.

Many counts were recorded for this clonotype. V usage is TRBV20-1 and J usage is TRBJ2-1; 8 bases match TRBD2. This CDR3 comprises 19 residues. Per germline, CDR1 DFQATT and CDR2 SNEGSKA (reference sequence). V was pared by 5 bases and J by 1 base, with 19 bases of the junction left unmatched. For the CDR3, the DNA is TGCAGTGCTCTCCCGGGGGGGAGGTCTATTGTCAGGTCCTACAATGAGCAGTTCTTC. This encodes CSALPGGRSIVRSYNEQFF.

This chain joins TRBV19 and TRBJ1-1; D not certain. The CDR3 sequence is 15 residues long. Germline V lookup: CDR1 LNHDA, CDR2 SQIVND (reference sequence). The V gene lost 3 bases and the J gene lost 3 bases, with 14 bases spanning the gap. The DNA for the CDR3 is TGTGCCAGTAGTATCATCCGGGGTCTGGACACTGAAGCTTTCTTT. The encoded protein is CASSIIRGLDTEAFF.

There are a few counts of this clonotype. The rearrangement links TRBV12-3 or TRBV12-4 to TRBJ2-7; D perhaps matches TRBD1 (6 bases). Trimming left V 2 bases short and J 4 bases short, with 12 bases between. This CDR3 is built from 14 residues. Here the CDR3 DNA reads TGTGCCAGCAGTTTAAGACAGGAGCTTTACGAGCAGTACTTC. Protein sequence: CASSLRQELYEQYF.

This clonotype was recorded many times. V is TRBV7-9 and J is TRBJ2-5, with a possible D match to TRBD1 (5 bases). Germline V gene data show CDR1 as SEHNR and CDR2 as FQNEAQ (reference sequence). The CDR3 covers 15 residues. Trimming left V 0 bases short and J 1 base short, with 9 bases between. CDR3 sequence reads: CASSLALRGQETQYF. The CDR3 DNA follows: TGTGCCAGCAGCTTAGCGCTTAGGGGCCAAGAGACCCAGTACTTC.

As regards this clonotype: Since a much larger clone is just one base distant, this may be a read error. Here the CDR3 reads CANSTLQGASEGEQYF. CDR3 nucleotide sequence: TGTGCCAACAGTACCTTACAGGGGGCAAGTGAGGGCGAGCAGTACTTC. V gene TRBV12-3 or TRBV12-4 combines with J gene TRBJ2-7; 9 nucleotides line up with TRBD1. The CDR3 covers 16 residues.

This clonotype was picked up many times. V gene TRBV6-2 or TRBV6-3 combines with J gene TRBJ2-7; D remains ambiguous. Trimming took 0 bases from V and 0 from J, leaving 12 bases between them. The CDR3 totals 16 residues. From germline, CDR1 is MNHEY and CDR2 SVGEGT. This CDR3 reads CASSYSISRNSYEQYF. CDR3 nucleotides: TGTGCCAGCAGTTACTCGATAAGTCGAAACTCCTACGAGCAGTACTTC.